A selection of T cell receptor beta chains follows, all from one sample in a study of CD8+ T cells in alopecia areata. Clones were sequenced by immunoSEQ multiplex PCR, and TCRdb holds only the in-frame ones, with some missing. The table includes roughly 150,000 clones, 55% detected once. Sample: CD4+ T cells sorted from blood. The receptors stem from a human donor in good health. The CDR3 runs from the conserved cysteine through the conserved F or W. A D gene is named only where the DNA matches it firmly. Part of the rows lack a size; the others show once, few, many or a class for expanded clones.

clone_size	v_call	j_call	d_call	cdr3_aa	cdr3_nt
few	TRBV6-6	TRBJ2-7	TRBD2	CASGKREGFHEQYF	TGTGCCAGCGGGAAGCGGGAGGGCTTCCACGAGCAGTACTTC
NA	TRBV11-2	TRBJ2-1	TRBD1	CASSLSGGGEQFF	TGTGCCAGCAGCTTATCAGGGGGCGGAGAGCAGTTCTTC
NA	TRBV11-2	TRBJ2-5	NA	CASSLGFRQETQYF	TGTGCCAGCAGCTTAGGTTTCAGACAAGAGACCCAGTACTTC
NA	TRBV2	TRBJ2-1	NA	CASSARLVRNEQFF	TGTGCCAGCAGTGCTAGACTAGTCCGCAATGAGCAGTTCTTC
NA	TRBV4-2	TRBJ2-7	TRBD2	CASSQDRGGSTYEQYF	TGTGCCAGCAGCCAAGATCGTGGCGGGAGTACCTACGAGCAGTACTTC
NA	TRBV30	TRBJ1-2	NA	CAWSVIRGGGYTF	TGTGCCTGGAGTGTAATCCGGGGCGGTGGCTACACCTTC
NA	TRBV19	TRBJ2-6	TRBD1	CASSRGQGGSGANVLTF	TGTGCCAGTAGTAGAGGACAGGGGGGCTCTGGGGCCAACGTCCTGACTTTC
NA	TRBV29-1	TRBJ2-5	NA	CSVGANQETQYF	TGCAGCGTTGGTGCAAACCAAGAGACCCAGTACTTC
NA	TRBV5-1	TRBJ1-2	TRBD1	CASAGTDGYGYTF	TGCGCCAGCGCCGGGACAGATGGCTATGGCTACACCTTC
NA	TRBV29-1	TRBJ2-2	NA	CSARETGELFF	TGCAGCGCTCGGGAGACCGGGGAGCTGTTTTTT
few	TRBV9	TRBJ2-3	NA	CASSVQDISDTQYF	TGTGCCAGCAGCGTGCAGGATATTTCAGATACGCAGTATTTT
NA	TRBV4-1	TRBJ1-5	NA	CASSQGPLGNQPQHF	TGCGCCAGCAGCCAAGGGCCCCTGGGCAATCAGCCCCAGCATTTT
NA	TRBV18	TRBJ2-3	NA	CASSSQGLNAPDTQYF	TGTGCCAGCTCATCACAGGGCCTGAATGCACCAGATACGCAGTATTTT
NA	TRBV29-1	TRBJ1-2	NA	CSVDSQGSYGYTF	TGCAGCGTTGATAGTCAGGGTTCATACGGCTACACCTTC
NA	TRBV10-3	TRBJ2-1	TRBD1	CATRDSNEQFF	TGTGCCACCAGGGACAGCAATGAGCAGTTCTTC
NA	TRBV4-1	TRBJ1-2	NA	CASSPPGGGGYTF	TGCGCCAGCAGCCCCCCGGGGGGCGGCGGCTACACCTTC
NA	TRBV4-1	TRBJ1-2	NA	CASSLMTHGDYGYTF	TGCGCCAGCAGCCTCATGACCCACGGGGACTATGGCTACACCTTC
NA	TRBV30	TRBJ1-2	NA	CAWSVHRGYGYTF	TGTGCCTGGAGTGTACACCGGGGCTATGGCTACACCTTC
NA	TRBV2	TRBJ2-6	TRBD1	CASNRGSGANVLTF	TGTGCCAGCAACAGGGGCTCTGGGGCCAACGTCCTGACTTTC
NA	TRBV29-1	TRBJ1-5	NA	CSAGNTGQPQHF	TGCAGCGCCGGGAATACCGGTCAGCCCCAGCATTTT
NA	TRBV23-1	TRBJ2-7	NA	CASSPGPATGEQYF	TGCGCCAGCAGTCCGGGCCCGGCTACTGGGGAGCAGTACTTC
few	TRBV28	TRBJ2-4	NA	CASSLGGKNIQYF	TGTGCCAGCAGTTTAGGGGGCAAGAACATTCAGTACTTC
few	TRBV29-1	TRBJ1-2	NA	CSVERTAYGYTF	TGCAGCGTTGAAAGGACAGCCTATGGCTACACCTTC
few	TRBV7-9	TRBJ2-1	NA	CASSRSLSQADEQFF	TGTGCCAGCAGCCGGTCCCTTTCTCAGGCGGATGAGCAGTTCTTC
NA	TRBV5-6	TRBJ2-1	TRBD1	CASSWLQGSSYNEQFF	TGTGCCAGCAGCTGGCTACAGGGGAGCTCCTACAATGAGCAGTTCTTC
NA	TRBV5-4	TRBJ2-3	NA	CASSLWDVDTQYF	TGTGCCAGCAGCTTATGGGATGTAGATACGCAGTATTTT
NA	TRBV10-3	TRBJ2-7	TRBD1	CATPTGAEQYF	TGTGCCACCCCGACAGGGGCCGAGCAGTACTTC
NA	TRBV25-1	TRBJ2-3	NA	CASSPAGTDTQYF	TGTGCCAGCAGTCCAGCTGGCACAGATACGCAGTATTTT
NA	TRBV5-1	TRBJ2-1	NA	CASSPGLNNNEQFF	TGCGCCAGCAGCCCAGGACTTAACAACAATGAGCAGTTCTTC
NA	TRBV5-1	TRBJ2-5	NA	CASGSTGTNQETQYF	TGCGCCAGCGGCTCAACCGGGACAAACCAAGAGACCCAGTACTTC
NA	TRBV9	TRBJ2-5	NA	CASSADVQETQYF	TGTGCCAGCAGCGCGGACGTACAAGAGACCCAGTACTTC
NA	TRBV5-1	TRBJ2-5	NA	CASSQGHLGETQYF	TGCGCCAGCAGCCAAGGACATCTCGGAGAGACCCAGTACTTC
once	TRBV2	TRBJ2-5	NA	CASRRGQETQYF	TGTGCCAGCCGAAGGGGGCAAGAGACCCAGTACTTC
few	TRBV6-1	TRBJ1-2	NA	CASSEGYQRIGYGYTF	TGTGCCAGCAGTGAAGGCTATCAGAGAATAGGCTATGGCTACACCTTC
NA	TRBV7-2	TRBJ2-5	TRBD1	CASSWGQGARPQGETQYF	TGTGCCAGCAGCTGGGGACAGGGGGCGCGCCCCCAAGGAGAGACCCAGTACTTC
NA	TRBV7-2	TRBJ2-3	NA	CASTLGGWATDTQYF	TGTGCCAGCACCCTGGGCGGGTGGGCGACAGATACGCAGTATTTT
NA	TRBV4-1	TRBJ2-1	TRBD2	CASSHPGTRRFF	TGCGCCAGCAGCCACCCCGGGACTAGGAGATTCTTC
NA	TRBV23-1	TRBJ1-2	NA	CASSQPHRDGYGYTF	TGCGCCAGCAGTCAACCCCACAGGGATGGCTATGGCTACACCTTC
NA	TRBV7-6	TRBJ2-1	TRBD2	CASGTSGRYNEQFF	TGTGCCAGCGGGACTAGCGGAAGATACAATGAGCAGTTCTTC
NA	TRBV2	TRBJ2-2	NA	CASRGGDTGELFF	TGTGCCAGCAGGGGAGGAGACACCGGGGAGCTGTTTTTT
few	TRBV25-1	TRBJ2-5	TRBD2	CASSEYSGNLRETQYF	TGTGCCAGCAGTGAATATAGCGGGAATCTCCGAGAGACCCAGTACTTC
NA	TRBV14	TRBJ2-5	TRBD1	CASSRRGRKGETQYF	TGTGCCAGCAGCCGCAGGGGGCGAAAAGGGGAGACCCAGTACTTC
few	TRBV11-2	TRBJ2-1	TRBD1	CASSLGTGGYNEQFF	TGTGCCAGCAGCTTAGGGACAGGTGGCTACAATGAGCAGTTCTTC
few	TRBV30	TRBJ2-1	NA	CACQSGSGPRQFF	TGTGCCTGCCAGTCGGGGAGTGGTCCTCGGCAGTTCTTC
NA	TRBV29-1	TRBJ1-3	NA	CSAQGGFSYGNTIYF	TGCAGCGCGCAAGGGGGTTTTTCTTATGGAAACACCATATATTTT
few	TRBV5-1	TRBJ2-2	NA	CASSLASLGGELFF	TGCGCCAGCAGCTTAGCGTCCTTGGGCGGGGAGCTGTTTTTT
few	TRBV10-3	TRBJ2-3	NA	CAIREGPSTDTQYF	TGTGCCATAAGAGAGGGTCCTAGCACAGATACGCAGTATTTT
NA	TRBV9	TRBJ2-3	NA	CASSVSPGDTQYF	TGTGCCAGCAGCGTATCACCGGGGGATACGCAGTATTTT
few	TRBV4-1	TRBJ2-1	TRBD2	CASSQGRASGNRNEQFF	TGCGCCAGCAGCCAAGGCCGGGCTAGCGGGAATCGAAATGAGCAGTTCTTC
NA	TRBV5-1	TRBJ2-5	TRBD2	CASSLGPSGAQYF	TGCGCCAGCAGCTTGGGGCCTAGCGGAGCCCAGTACTTC
NA	TRBV27	TRBJ2-7	NA	CASSYSAFLNEQYF	TGTGCCAGCAGTTATAGCGCCTTCCTGAACGAGCAGTACTTC
NA	TRBV5-6	TRBJ2-3	TRBD1	CASTRDRGEGTQYF	TGTGCCAGCACCCGGGACAGGGGGGAAGGTACGCAGTATTTT
few	TRBV29-1	TRBJ1-5	NA	CSVLGVGGSNQPQHF	TGCAGCGTGCTCGGGGTCGGGGGGAGCAATCAGCCCCAGCATTTT
once	TRBV18	TRBJ2-3	NA	CASSPWADTQYF	TGTGCCAGCTCACCGTGGGCGGATACGCAGTATTTT
NA	TRBV15	TRBJ2-7	TRBD1	CATSRISGTGGGYEQYF	TGTGCCACCAGCAGGATTAGCGGGACAGGGGGCGGATACGAGCAGTACTTC